The 9 T cell receptor beta chains below come from one sample, sequenced in a study of post-analysis software for immune sequencing data (dated by TCRdb to the mid-2010s). The paper's findings and limits, for the study overall: Significantly higher frequencies in patients than in controls were found for roughly 5 TRBV segments, including TRBV5-6, TRBV5-1 and TRBV20-1.

The library was generated by PCR. The instrument given in TCRdb is Illumina HiSeq 2500. To reduce PCR and sequencing biases, unique molecular identifiers were incorporated into the TCR beta cDNA libraries. Clones were called with MiXCR by TCRdb after fastp trimmed the public reads at Q25, and only in-frame beta chains were retained. Records with the same CDR3 protein are collapsed into one entry carrying the most frequent genes and DNA. This sample has hundreds of thousands of distinct CDR3 sequences in its table, and roughly 29% of those were observed once. The ten largest clones add up to around 0.6% of the sample. Their antigens remain unidentified. Sequenced sample: blood. The receptor set was obtained from a girl aged 5 to 17 with multiple sclerosis.

In its sample, this clonotype was seen many times. The chain recombines TRBV15 with TRBJ2-1, with 8 bases that match TRBD2. V was pared by 1 base and J by 13 bases, with 12 bases of the junction left unmatched. The length of the CDR3 is 15 residues. Germline loops: CDR1 LNHNV, CDR2 YYDKDF (reference sequence). CDR3 protein: CATSRASDSGSYQFF. The CDR3 bases are TGTGCCACCAGCAGAGCTTCTGACAGCGGGAGTTATCAGTTCTTC.

This clonotype was observed a handful of times. The gene calls are TRBV5-1 and TRBJ1-1; D unresolved. Per germline, CDR1 SGHRS and CDR2 YFSETQ. V was trimmed by 4 bases and J by 4 bases, leaving 14 bases between them. CDR3 length: 14 residues. CDR3 sequence reads: CASSPSGEVTEAFF. The CDR3 nucleotides are TGCGCCAGCAGCCCGTCTGGGGAGGTCACTGAAGCTTTCTTT.

V is TRBV7-9 and J is TRBJ1-1, with 9 bases lining up with TRBD1. CDR3 size: 15 residues. Trimming cost V 5 bases and J 0 bases; bases outside gene matches: 4. CDR1 is SEHNR, CDR2 FQNEAQ, per germline (reference sequence). The CDR3 is CASSPGTGLNTEAFF. The CDR3 DNA reads TGTGCCAGCAGCCCCGGGACAGGGCTGAACACTGAAGCTTTCTTT.

V usage is TRBV3-1 and J usage is TRBJ2-5; no definite D call. The CDR3 has 16 residues. V was cut by 2 bases and J by 4 bases, with 17 bases left in between. Germline CDR1 LGHDT, CDR2 YNNKEL (reference sequence). CDR3 amino acids: CASSQSTELQTETQYF. The CDR3 DNA is TGTGCCAGCAGCCAATCGACTGAGCTCCAAACAGAGACCCAGTACTTC.

The chain has TRBV7-2 and TRBJ2-5, with D perhaps given as TRBD1 or TRBD2 (6 bases each). The CDR3 has 12 amino acids. Trimming removed 5 bases from V and 7 bases from J, with 11 bases in between. Germline loops: CDR1 SGHTA, CDR2 FQGNSA. CDR3 bases: TGTGCCAGCAGCCAAGAGGGGGGGACCCAGTACTTC. It encodes CASSQEGGTQYF.

The chain combines TRBV6-6 with TRBJ1-2; 9 nucleotides line up with TRBD1. This CDR3 has 14 residues. Germline lookup yields CDR1 MNHNY and CDR2 SVGAGI (reference sequence). V was pared by 6 bases and J by 13 bases, with 15 bases of the junction left unmatched. The CDR3 region has the DNA TGTGCCAGCAGGCCCTTGGGACAGGGAATGGGGCTCACCTTC. It specifies CASRPLGQGMGLTF.

The chain is built from TRBV9 and TRBJ2-2; a possible D gene is TRBD1 (5 bases). CDR3 size: 16 residues. CDR1 and CDR2 from the germline V gene are SGDLS and YYNGEE. The ends were cut back, 4 bases at V and 3 bases at J, with 16 bases in the middle. The CDR3 region is CASSPRGTGDTGELFF. The CDR3 nucleotides read TGTGCCAGCAGCCCCCGTGGAACAGGCGACACCGGGGAGCTGTTTTTT.

Comments on this clonotype: Relative to the germline gene, one junction end is altered; a read error may explain this. The rearrangement links TRBV4-3 to TRBJ2-1, with D possibly matching TRBD2 (6 bases). The CDR3 loop spans 16 amino acids. Germline CDR1 and CDR2: LGHNA and YSLEER. The CDR3 protein is CAGSQWVGSSYNEQFF. The DNA of the CDR3 is TGCGCCGGCAGCCAGTGGGTCGGGAGCTCCTACAATGAGCAGTTCTTC.

The chain combines TRBV6-4 with TRBJ1-3; TRBD1 is a possible D gene (5 bases). This CDR3 spans 17 amino acids. Per germline, CDR1 MRHNA and CDR2 SNTAGT. Trimming pared 0 bases from V and 0 bases from J, leaving 12 bases between. The CDR3 DNA sequence: TGTGCCAGCAGTGACTCAGGGACTCAAGTCTCTGGAAACACCATATATTTT. Protein sequence: CASSDSGTQVSGNTIYF.